The present T cell receptor beta chain was sequenced within a study of cytomegalovirus exposure and HLA in healthy donors. The table came from immunoSEQ multiplex PCR; TCRdb's copy has only in-frame clones and leaves some out. The table has 110,000 or so clones, approximately 90% seen once; the top ten hold approximately 1.8%. Per the germline V gene, CDR1 is LNHDA and CDR2 is SQIVND (reference sequence). The CDR3 runs 15 residues. The ends were cut back, 5 bases at V and 5 bases at J, with 18 bases in the middle. The receptor comes from a man in his late teens or twenties in good health and CMV-seronegative. V and J are TRBV19 and TRBJ1-1; perhaps TRBD1 as D (6 bases). Sequencing input: PBMCs. The DNA of the CDR3 is TGTGCCAGTAGTTCGGCAGGGGTTATCGGGACTGAAGCTTTCTTT. It codes for CASSSAGVIGTEAFF.